This T cell receptor (beta chain) was identified during a study of cytomegalovirus exposure and HLA in healthy donors. In the study overall: The same platform was used for the roughly 120 validation repertoires as for the roughly 730 first-cohort repertoires, as reported in a later analysis.

Clones were read by immunoSEQ multiplex PCR, and TCRdb kept only the in-frame ones, dropping some. Of fewer than 95,000 clones in the sample, 94% are singletons; the top ten hold 0.6% to 0.8%. This CDR3 has 16 amino acids. V was pared by 3 bases and J by 4 bases, with 6 bases of the junction left unmatched. Germline V lookup: CDR1 SGHTA, CDR2 FQGNSA. Sequencing used PBMCs. This sequence was found in a woman between 18 and 30 years old in good health and CMV-seronegative. The chain couples TRBV7-2 to TRBJ1-2; 12 bases map to TRBD1. The chain's CDR3 is CASSFSGTGGFYGYTF. The CDR3 DNA sequence: TGTGCCAGCAGCTTCTCCGGGACAGGGGGCTTCTATGGCTACACCTTC.